This T cell receptor (beta chain) was captured in a study of technical replicates of blood from several donors (dated by TCRdb to about 2017). The library was generated by the immunoSEQ multiplex PCR assay. As stored in TCRdb, this immuneACCESS dataset retains in-frame rearrangements with V and J assigned. A fraction of the clones does not appear; measured against another copy, unresolved V genes explain less than half of the discrepancy, and the remainder lacks a known reason. This sample gives about 83,000 clones in total; more than 90% of them show up just once. The ten largest clones take up over 0.2% of the sample. This clone showed up just once. This receptor's antigen is unknown. The sample holds no much larger clone one base away, and base qualities are not on file. There are 13 amino acids in the CDR3, from cysteine to phenylalanine inclusive. The DNA shown is the 39-base CDR3, in frame from base 1. Trimming at the junction amounts to 3 bases on V and 0 bases on J, and the germline ends lie 5 bases apart. CDR1 and CDR2, looked up from the germline V gene, are SGHVS and FQNEAQ.

The sequencing input was T cells isolated from PBMCs. This chain is built from TRBV7-8 and TRBJ1-1; confidence is insufficient to name the D gene. The receptor's source is a human donor in good health. The base sequence is TGTGCCAGCAGCTTCGACATGAACACTGAAGCTTTCTTT. Its protein product is CASSFDMNTEAFF. When the CDR3 is completed using the reference TRBV7-8 and TRBJ1-1 genes on either side, the full variable domain is GAGVSQSPRYKVAKRGQDVALRCDPISGHVSLFWYQQALGQGPEFLTYFQNEAQLDKSGLPSDRFFAERPEGSVSTLKIQRTQQEDSAVYLCASSFDMNTEAFFGQGTRLTVV.